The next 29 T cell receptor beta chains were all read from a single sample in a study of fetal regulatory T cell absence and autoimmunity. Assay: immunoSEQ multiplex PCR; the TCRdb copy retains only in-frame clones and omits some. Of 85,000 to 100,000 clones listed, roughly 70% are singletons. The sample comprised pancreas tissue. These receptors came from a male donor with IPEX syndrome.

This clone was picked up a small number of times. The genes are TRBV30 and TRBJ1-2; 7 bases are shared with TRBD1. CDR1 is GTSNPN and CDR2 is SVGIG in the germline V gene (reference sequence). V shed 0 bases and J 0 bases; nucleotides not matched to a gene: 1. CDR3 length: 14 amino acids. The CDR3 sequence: CAWSVGTANYGYTF. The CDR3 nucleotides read TGTGCCTGGAGTGTGGGGACAGCTAACTATGGCTACACCTTC.

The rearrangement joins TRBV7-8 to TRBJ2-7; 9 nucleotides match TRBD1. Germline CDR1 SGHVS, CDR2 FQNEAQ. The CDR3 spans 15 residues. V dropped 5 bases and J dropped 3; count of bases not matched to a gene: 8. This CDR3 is CASSPGQGRHYEQYF. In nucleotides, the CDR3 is TGTGCCAGCAGCCCGGGACAGGGACGTCACTACGAGCAGTACTTC.

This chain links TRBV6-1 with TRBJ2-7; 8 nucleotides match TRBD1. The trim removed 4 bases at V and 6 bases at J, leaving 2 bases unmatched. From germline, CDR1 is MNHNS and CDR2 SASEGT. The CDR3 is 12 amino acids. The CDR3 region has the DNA TGTGCCAGCAGTGCAGGGACAGGCGAGCAGTACTTC. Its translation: CASSAGTGEQYF.

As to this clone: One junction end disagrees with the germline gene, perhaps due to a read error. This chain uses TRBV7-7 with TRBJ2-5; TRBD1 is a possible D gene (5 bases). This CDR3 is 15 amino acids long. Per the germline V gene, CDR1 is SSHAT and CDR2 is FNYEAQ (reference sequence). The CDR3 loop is CASSLLPGNQETQYF. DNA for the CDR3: TGTGCTAGCAGTCTTCTCCCAGGGAACCAAGAGACCCAGTACTTC.

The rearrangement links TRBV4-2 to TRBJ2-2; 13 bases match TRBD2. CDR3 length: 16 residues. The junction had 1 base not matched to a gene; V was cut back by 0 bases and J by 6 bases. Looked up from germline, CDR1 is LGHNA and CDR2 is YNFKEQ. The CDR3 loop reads CASSQEGTSGAGELFF. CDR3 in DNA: TGTGCCAGCAGCCAAGAAGGGACTAGCGGGGCCGGGGAGCTGTTTTTT.

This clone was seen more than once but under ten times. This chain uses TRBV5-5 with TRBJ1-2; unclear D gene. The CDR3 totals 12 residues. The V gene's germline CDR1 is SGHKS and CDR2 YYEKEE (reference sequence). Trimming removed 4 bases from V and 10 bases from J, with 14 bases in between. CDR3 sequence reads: CASSTGSWAYTF. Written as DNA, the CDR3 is TGTGCCAGCAGCACCGGGTCTTGGGCCTACACCTTC.

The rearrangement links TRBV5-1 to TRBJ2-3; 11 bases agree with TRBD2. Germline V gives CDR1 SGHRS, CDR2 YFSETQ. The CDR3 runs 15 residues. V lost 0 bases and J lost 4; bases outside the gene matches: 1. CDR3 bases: TGCGCCAGCAGCTTGGCTAGCGGGAGGTCAGATACGCAGTATTTT. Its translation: CASSLASGRSDTQYF.

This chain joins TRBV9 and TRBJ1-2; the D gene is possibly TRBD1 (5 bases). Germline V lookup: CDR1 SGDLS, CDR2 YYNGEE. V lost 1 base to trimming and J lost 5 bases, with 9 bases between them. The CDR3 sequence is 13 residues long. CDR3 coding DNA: TGTGCCAGCAGCGTAAAACCAGGGTATGGCTACACCTTC. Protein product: CASSVKPGYGYTF.

CDR3 nucleotide sequence: TGTGCCAGCAGCCCGGGGTTTAACTACGAGCAGTACTTC. It specifies CASSPGFNYEQYF. This chain uses TRBV28 with TRBJ2-7; TRBD2 might be the D (5 bases). CDR3 length: 13 residues. Germline V gene sequence: CDR1 MDHEN, CDR2 SYDVKM. The ends were cut back, 6 bases at V and 3 bases at J, with 12 bases in the middle. Drawing the rest from reference TRBV28 and TRBJ2-7, the complete variable domain is DVKVTQSSRYLVKRTGEKVFLECVQDMDHENMFWYRQDPGLGLRLIYFSYDVKMKEKGDIPEGYSVSREKKERFSLILESASTNQTSMYLCASSPGFNYEQYFGPGTRLTVT.

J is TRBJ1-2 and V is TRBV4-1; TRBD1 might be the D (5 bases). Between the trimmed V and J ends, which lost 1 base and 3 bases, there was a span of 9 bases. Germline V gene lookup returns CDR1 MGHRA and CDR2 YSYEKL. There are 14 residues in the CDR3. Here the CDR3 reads CASSQVGTYYGYTF. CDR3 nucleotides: TGCGCCAGCAGCCAAGTAGGGACGTACTATGGCTACACCTTC.

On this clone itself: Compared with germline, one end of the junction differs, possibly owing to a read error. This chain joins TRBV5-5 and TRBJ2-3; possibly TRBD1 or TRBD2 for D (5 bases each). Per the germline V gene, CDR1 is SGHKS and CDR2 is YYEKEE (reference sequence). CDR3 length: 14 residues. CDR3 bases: TGCGCCAGCAGCCCAGAGGGGTGGACAGATACGCAGTATTTT. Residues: CASSPEGWTDTQYF.

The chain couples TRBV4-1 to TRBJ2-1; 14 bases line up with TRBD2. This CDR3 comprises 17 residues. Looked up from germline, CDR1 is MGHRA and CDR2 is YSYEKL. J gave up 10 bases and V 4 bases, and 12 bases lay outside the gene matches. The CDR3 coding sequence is TGCGCCAGCAGCCCCGGGACTAGCGGGAGCTTGGGGGGGGAGCAGTTCTTC. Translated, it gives CASSPGTSGSLGGEQFF.

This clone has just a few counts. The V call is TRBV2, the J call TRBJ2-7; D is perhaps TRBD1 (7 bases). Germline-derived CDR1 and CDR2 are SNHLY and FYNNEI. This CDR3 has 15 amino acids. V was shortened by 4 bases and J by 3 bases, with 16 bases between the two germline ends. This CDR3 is CASSGTGLPLYEQYF. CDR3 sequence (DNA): TGTGCCAGCAGTGGGACAGGACTACCCCTCTACGAGCAGTACTTC. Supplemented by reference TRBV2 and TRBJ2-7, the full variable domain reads EPEVTQTPSHQVTQMGQEVILRCVPISNHLYFYWYRQILGQKVEFLVSFYNNEISEKSEIFDDQFSVERPDGSNFTLKIRSTKLEDSAMYFCASSGTGLPLYEQYFGPGTRLTVT.

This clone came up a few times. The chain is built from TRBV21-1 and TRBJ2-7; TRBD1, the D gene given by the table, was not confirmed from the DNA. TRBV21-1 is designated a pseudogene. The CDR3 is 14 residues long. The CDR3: CASSKVTGWDEQYF. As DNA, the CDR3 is TGTGCCAGCAGCAAAGTGACAGGGTGGGACGAGCAGTACTTC.

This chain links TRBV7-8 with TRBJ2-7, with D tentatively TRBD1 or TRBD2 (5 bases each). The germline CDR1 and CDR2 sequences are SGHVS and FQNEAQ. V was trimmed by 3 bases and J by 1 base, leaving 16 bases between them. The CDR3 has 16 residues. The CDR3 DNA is TGTGCCAGCAGCTTTTTACAGGATTGGAGGTCCTACGAGCAGTACTTC. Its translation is CASSFLQDWRSYEQYF.

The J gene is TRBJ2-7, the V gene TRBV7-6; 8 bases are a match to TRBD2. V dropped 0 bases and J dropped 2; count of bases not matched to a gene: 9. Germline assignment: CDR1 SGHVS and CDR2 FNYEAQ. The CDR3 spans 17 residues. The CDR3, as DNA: TGTGCCAGCAGCTTAGCGAACAACCAGCGGGGGCCCTACGAGCAGTACTTC. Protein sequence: CASSLANNQRGPYEQYF. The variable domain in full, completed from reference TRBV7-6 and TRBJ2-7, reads GAGVSQSPRYKVTKRGQDVALRCDPISGHVSLYWYRQALGQGPEFLTYFNYEAQQDKSGLPNDRFSAERPEGSISTLTIQRTEQRDSAMYRCASSLANNQRGPYEQYFGPGTRLTVT.

The CDR3 reads CASSPRGAGGLYEQYF. CDR3 DNA sequence: TGTGCCAGCAGCCCCCGGGGAGCGGGGGGGCTCTACGAGCAGTACTTC. V and J are TRBV7-6 and TRBJ2-7, with 10 nucleotides matching TRBD2. V lost 5 bases and J lost 3; bases outside the gene matches: 10. The CDR3 consists of 16 residues. Germline CDR1 is SGHVS and CDR2 is FNYEAQ.

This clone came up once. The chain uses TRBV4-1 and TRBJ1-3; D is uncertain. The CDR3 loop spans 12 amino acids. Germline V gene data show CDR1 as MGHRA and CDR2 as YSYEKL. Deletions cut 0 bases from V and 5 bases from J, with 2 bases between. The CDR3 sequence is CASSQERNTIYF. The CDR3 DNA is TGCGCCAGCAGCCAAGAAAGAAACACCATATATTTT.

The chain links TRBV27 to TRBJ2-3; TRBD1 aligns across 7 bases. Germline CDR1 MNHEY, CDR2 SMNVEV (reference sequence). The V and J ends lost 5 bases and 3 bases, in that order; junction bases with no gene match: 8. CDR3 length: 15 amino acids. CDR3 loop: CASSPRQGTTDTQYF. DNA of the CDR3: TGTGCCAGCAGTCCGCGACAGGGAACAACAGATACGCAGTATTTT.

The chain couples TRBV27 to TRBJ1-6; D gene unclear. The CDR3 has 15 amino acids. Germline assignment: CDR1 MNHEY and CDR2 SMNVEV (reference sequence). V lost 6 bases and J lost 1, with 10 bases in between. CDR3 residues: CASSLVRSYNSPLHF. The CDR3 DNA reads TGTGCCAGCAGCCTCGTACGGTCCTATAATTCACCCCTCCACTTT.

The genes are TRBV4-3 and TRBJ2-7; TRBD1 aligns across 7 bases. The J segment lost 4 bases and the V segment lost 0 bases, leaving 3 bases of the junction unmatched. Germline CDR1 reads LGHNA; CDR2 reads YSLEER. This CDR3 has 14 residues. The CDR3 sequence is CASSQDPRGYEQYF. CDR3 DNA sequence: TGCGCCAGCAGCCAAGATCCCAGGGGGTACGAGCAGTACTTC.

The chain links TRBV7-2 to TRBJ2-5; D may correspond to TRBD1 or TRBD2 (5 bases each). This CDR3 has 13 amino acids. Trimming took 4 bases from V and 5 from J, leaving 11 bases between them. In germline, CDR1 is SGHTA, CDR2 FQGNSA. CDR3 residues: CASSSGTWETQYF. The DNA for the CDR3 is TGTGCCAGCAGCTCCGGGACGTGGGAGACCCAGTACTTC.

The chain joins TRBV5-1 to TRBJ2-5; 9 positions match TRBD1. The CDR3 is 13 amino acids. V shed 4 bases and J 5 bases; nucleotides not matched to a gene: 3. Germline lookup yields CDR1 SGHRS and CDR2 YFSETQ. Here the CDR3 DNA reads TGCGCCAGCAGCCGGACAGGGGTGGAGACCCAGTACTTC. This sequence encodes CASSRTGVETQYF.

The CDR3 sequence is CASSANWNTEAFF. The CDR3 DNA reads as TGTGCCAGCAGCGCCAACTGGAACACTGAAGCTTTCTTT. The chain carries TRBV9 and TRBJ1-1; D uncertain. The CDR3 is 13 amino acids. V lost 3 bases and J lost 1, with 7 bases in between. Germline CDR1 and CDR2: SGDLS and YYNGEE.

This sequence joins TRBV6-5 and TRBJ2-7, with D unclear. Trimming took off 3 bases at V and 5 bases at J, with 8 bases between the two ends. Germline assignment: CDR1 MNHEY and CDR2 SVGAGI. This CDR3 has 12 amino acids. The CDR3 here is CASSYQRNEQYF. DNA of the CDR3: TGTGCCAGCAGTTATCAGCGAAACGAGCAGTACTTC.

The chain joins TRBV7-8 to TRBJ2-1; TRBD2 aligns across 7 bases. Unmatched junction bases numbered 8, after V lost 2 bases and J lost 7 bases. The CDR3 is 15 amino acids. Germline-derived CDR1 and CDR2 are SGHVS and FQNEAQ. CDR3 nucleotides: TGTGCCAGCAGCTTACTCCGGACTAGTAGGAATGAGCAGTTCTTC. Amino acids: CASSLLRTSRNEQFF.

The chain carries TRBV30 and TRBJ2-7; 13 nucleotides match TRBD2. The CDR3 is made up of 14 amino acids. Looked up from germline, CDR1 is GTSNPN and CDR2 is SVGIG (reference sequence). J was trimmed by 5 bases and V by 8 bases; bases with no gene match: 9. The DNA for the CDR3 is TGTGCCCTCACTAGCGGGAGGGCTCGCCACGAGCAGTACTTC. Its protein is CALTSGRARHEQYF.

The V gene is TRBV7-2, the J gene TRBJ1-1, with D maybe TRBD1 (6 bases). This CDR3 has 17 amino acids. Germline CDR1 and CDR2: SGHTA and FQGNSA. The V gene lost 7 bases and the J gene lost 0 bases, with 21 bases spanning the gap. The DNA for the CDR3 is TGTGCCAGCACTCCTTGGGGACACCTAGGGATGAACACTGAAGCTTTCTTT. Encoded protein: CASTPWGHLGMNTEAFF.

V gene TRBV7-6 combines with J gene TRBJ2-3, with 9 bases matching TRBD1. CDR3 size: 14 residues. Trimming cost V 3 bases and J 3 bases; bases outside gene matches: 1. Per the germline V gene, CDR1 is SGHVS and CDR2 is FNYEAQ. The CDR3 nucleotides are TGTGCCAGCAGCTTGGGACAGGGTACAGATACGCAGTATTTT. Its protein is CASSLGQGTDTQYF.